Each of the 5 T cell receptor beta chains below was sequenced from the same sample in a study of CD8 T cells in ankylosing spondylitis. General study findings and limits: One TCR beta motif, made up of eight highly homologous variants, appeared characteristic of ankylosing spondylitis blood.

A single record per CDR3 protein comes from TCRdb applying MiXCR to the 5' RACE reads. The table shows fewer than 400,000 distinct CDR3 sequences, with around 24% occurring only once. Their antigen targets remain unknown. Sequencing was carried out using blood, either unsorted or a sorted T cell fraction (not recorded which). The receptor source for this set is a male donor with ankylosing spondylitis.

This clonotype showed up just a few times. The chain uses TRBV20-1 and TRBJ2-1; 9 positions match TRBD1. The CDR3 contains 16 residues. The V and J ends lost 6 bases and 6 bases, in that order; junction bases with no gene match: 15. Germline V gives CDR1 DFQATT, CDR2 SNEGSKA (reference sequence). CDR3 amino acids: CSASRPGTGWSNEQFF. CDR3 DNA: TGCAGTGCGAGTAGGCCCGGGACAGGGTGGAGCAATGAGCAGTTCTTC.

The V call is TRBV7-2, the J call TRBJ1-1, with a weak D call TRBD1 (6 bases). Trimming stripped 5 bases from V and 6 bases from J, with 13 bases between. This CDR3 has 13 residues. CDR1 is SGHTA, CDR2 FQGNSA, per germline. CDR3 loop: CASSPERGPEAFF. The CDR3 DNA reads as TGTGCCAGCAGCCCAGAACGGGGGCCTGAAGCTTTCTTT.

The chain links TRBV7-2 to TRBJ2-5, with TRBD2 matching over 8 bases. The CDR3 spans 16 residues. Germline loops: CDR1 SGHTA, CDR2 FQGNSA. The trim removed 0 bases at V and 3 bases at J, leaving 6 bases unmatched. The CDR3 DNA follows: TGTGCCAGCAGCTTAGCGTCGCTAGCGGGTAAAGAGACCCAGTACTTC. It codes for CASSLASLAGKETQYF.

The chain uses TRBV5-8 and TRBJ2-1; TRBD2 is a possible D gene (6 bases). V was cut by 6 bases and J by 1 base, with 14 bases left in between. The CDR3 runs 15 residues. CDR1 and CDR2 from the germline V gene are SGHTS and YDEGEE. The CDR3 sequence: CASKSGVGSYNEQFF. The CDR3 DNA follows: TGTGCCAGCAAATCGGGAGTTGGGTCCTACAATGAGCAGTTCTTC.

The table lists this clonotype with a few counts. This rearrangement joins TRBV5-1 to TRBJ2-1; 8 bases agree with TRBD2. CDR1 SGHRS and CDR2 YFSETQ come from the germline V gene. This CDR3 spans 16 amino acids. The junction had 10 bases not matched to a gene; V was cut back by 4 bases and J by 4 bases. Written as DNA, the CDR3 is TGCGCCAGCAGCAGGGGCGGCGGGAGGCTTTACAATGAGCAGTTCTTC. It translates to CASSRGGGRLYNEQFF.